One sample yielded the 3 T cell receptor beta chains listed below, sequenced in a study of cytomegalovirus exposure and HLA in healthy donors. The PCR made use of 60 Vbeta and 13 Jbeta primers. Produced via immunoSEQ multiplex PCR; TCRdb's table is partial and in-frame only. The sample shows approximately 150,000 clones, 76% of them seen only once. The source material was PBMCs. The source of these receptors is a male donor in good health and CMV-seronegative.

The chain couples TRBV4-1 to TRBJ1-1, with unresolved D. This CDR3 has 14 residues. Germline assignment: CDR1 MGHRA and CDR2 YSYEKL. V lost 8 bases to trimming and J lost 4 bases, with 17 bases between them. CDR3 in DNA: TGCGCCAGCGGGGAGGTTGGAGAGGGCACTGAAGCTTTCTTT. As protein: CASGEVGEGTEAFF.

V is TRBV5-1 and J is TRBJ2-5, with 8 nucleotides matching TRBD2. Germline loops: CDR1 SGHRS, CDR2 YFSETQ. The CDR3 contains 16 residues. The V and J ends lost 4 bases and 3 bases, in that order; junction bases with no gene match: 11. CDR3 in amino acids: CASSAPGGGGKETQYF. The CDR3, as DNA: TGCGCCAGCAGCGCCCCCGGGGGGGGAGGGAAAGAGACCCAGTACTTC.

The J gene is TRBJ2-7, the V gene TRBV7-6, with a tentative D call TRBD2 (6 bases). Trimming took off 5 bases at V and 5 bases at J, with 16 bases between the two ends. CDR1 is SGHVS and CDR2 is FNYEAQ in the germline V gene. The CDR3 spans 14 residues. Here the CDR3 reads CASSGDSFRDEQYF. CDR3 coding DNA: TGTGCCAGCAGCGGGGACTCTTTTAGGGACGAGCAGTACTTC.